This entry is about one T cell receptor beta chain. Profiling relied on immunoSEQ multiplex PCR, and the TCRdb table lists in-frame clones only, not all of them. This table holds tens of thousands of clones, roughly 94% found once. Trimming shortened V by 2 bases and J by 7 bases, and 9 bases separated the two germline ends. The CDR3 is 14 residues long. In germline, CDR1 is KGHSH, CDR2 LQKENI. The entry originates in a study of T cell changes during pregnancy in multiple sclerosis. Specimen: peripheral blood, collected in the third trimester of pregnancy. The rearrangement uses TRBV18 and TRBJ1-6; no reliable D call. The receptor was derived from a female donor with multiple sclerosis, enrolled in a pregnancy study. For the CDR3, the DNA is TGTGCCAGCTCACCAAACAGTCAGAATTCACCCCTCCACTTT. Amino acid sequence: CASSPNSQNSPLHF.